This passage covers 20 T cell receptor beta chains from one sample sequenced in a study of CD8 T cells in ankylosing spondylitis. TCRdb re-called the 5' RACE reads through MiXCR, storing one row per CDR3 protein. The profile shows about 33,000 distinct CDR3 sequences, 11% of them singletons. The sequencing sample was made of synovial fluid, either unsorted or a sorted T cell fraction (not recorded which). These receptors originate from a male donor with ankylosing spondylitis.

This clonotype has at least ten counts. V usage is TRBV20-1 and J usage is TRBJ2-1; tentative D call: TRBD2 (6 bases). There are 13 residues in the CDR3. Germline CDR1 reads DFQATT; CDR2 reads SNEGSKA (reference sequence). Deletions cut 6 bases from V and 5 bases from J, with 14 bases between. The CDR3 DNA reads TGCAGTGCCTGGCTAGCGTCCCACAATGAGCAGTTCTTC. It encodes CSAWLASHNEQFF.

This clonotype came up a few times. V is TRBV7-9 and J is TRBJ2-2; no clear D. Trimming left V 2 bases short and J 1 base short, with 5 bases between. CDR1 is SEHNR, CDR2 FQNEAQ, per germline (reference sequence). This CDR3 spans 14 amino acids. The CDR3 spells CASSLRQNTGELFF. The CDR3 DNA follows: TGTGCCAGCAGCTTAAGGCAGAACACCGGGGAGCTGTTTTTT.

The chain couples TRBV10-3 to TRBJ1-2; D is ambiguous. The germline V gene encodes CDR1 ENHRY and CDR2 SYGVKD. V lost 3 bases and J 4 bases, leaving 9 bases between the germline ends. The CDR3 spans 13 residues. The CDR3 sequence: CAISDGGFYGYTF. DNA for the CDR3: TGTGCCATCAGTGATGGAGGGTTCTATGGCTACACCTTC.

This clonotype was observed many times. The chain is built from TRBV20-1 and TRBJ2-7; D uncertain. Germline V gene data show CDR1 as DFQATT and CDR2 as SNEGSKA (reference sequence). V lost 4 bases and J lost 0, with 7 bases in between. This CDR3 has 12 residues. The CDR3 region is CSAIYSSYEQYF. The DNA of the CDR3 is TGCAGTGCTATATATAGCTCCTACGAGCAGTACTTC.

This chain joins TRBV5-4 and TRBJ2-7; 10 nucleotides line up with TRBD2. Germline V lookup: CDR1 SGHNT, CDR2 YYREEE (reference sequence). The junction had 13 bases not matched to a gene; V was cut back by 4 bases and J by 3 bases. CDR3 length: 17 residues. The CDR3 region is CASSPTRWASGSYEQYF. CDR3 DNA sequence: TGTGCCAGCAGCCCGACGCGCTGGGCTAGCGGGAGCTACGAGCAGTACTTC.

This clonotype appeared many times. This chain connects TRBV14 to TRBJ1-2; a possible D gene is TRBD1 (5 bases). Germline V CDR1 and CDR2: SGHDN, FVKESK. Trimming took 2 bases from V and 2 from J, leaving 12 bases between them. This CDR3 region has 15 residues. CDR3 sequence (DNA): TGTGCCAGCAGCCAAACGGCAGGGACCAACTATGGCTACACCTTC. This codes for CASSQTAGTNYGYTF.

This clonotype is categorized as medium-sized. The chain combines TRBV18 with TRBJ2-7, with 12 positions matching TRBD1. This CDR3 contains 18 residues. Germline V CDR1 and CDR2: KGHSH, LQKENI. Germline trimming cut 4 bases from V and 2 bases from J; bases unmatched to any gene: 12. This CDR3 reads CASSHRDRGLFIPYEQYF. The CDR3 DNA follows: TGTGCCAGCTCACACCGGGACAGGGGGCTGTTCATCCCCTACGAGCAGTACTTC.

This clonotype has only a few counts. The CDR3 nucleotides read TGCAGCGTTGAAGGGGAGGGCCTGACAGATACGCAGTATTTT. Protein sequence: CSVEGEGLTDTQYF. The chain couples TRBV29-1 to TRBJ2-3; 7 bases align to TRBD2. In germline, CDR1 is SQVTM, CDR2 ANQGSEA. Trimming removed 1 base from V and 3 bases from J; junction bases left unmatched: 4. The CDR3 is 14 residues long.

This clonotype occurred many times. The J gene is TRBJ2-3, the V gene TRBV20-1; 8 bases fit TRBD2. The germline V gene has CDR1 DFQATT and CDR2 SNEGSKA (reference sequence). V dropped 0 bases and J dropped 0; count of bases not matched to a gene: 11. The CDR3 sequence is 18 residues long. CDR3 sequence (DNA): TGCAGTGCTAGAGATCCCAGCGGGAGCCCATCTAGCACAGATACGCAGTATTTT. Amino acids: CSARDPSGSPSSTDTQYF.

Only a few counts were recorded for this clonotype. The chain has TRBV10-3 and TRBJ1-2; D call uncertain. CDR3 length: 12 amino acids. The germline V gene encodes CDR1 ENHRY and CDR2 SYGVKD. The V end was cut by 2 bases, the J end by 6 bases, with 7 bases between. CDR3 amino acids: CAISEGGHGYTF. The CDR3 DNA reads TGTGCCATCAGTGAGGGCGGCCATGGCTACACCTTC.

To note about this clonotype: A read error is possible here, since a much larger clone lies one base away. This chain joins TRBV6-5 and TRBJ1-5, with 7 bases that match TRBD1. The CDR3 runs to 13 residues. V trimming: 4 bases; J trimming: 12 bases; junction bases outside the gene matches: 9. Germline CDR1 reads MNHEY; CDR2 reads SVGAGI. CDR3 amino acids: CASSSGGRRLQHF. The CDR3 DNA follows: TGTGCCAGCAGTTCAGGGGGGAGGAGGCTCCAGCATTTT.

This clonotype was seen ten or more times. CDR3 in amino acids: CSVRQNTEAFF. The CDR3 DNA follows: TGCAGCGTTAGACAGAACACTGAAGCTTTCTTT. This chain connects TRBV29-1 to TRBJ1-1; D unclear. V was trimmed by 5 bases and J by 1 base, leaving 5 bases between them. The CDR3 has 11 residues. The germline CDR1 and CDR2 sequences are SQVTM and ANQGSEA.

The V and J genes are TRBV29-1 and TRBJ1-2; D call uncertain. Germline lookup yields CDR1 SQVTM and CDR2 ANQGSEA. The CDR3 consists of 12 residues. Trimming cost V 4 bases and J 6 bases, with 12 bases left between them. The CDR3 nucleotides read TGCAGCGTTGTTGGGGATTTGGATGGCTACACCTTC. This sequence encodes CSVVGDLDGYTF.

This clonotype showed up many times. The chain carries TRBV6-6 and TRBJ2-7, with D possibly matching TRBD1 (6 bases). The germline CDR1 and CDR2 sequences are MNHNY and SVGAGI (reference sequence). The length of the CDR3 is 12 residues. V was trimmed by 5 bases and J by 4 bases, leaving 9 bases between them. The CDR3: CASSGQSYEQYF. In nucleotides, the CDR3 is TGTGCCAGCAGTGGACAGTCGTACGAGCAGTACTTC.

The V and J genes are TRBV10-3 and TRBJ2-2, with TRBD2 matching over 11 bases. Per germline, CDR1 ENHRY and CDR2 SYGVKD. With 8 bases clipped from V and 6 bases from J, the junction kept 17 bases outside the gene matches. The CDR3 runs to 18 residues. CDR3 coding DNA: TGTGCCATCCCTAACGGCCTAGCGGGAGGTTCTCAAGCCGGGGAGCTGTTTTTT. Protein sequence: CAIPNGLAGGSQAGELFF.

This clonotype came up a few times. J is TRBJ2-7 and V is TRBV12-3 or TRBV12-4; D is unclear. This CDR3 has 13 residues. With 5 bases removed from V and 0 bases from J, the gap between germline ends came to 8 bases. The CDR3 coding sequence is TGTGCCAGCAGTCCGCCCAACTCCTACGAGCAGTACTTC. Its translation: CASSPPNSYEQYF.

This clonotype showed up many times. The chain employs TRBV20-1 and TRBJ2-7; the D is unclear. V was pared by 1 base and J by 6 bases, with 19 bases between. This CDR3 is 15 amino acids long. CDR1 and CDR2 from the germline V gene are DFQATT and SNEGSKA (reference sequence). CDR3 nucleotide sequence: TGCAGTGCTAGAGGGGGTAGGGTACTCCTCTGCGAGCAGTACTTC. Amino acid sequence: CSARGGRVLLCEQYF.

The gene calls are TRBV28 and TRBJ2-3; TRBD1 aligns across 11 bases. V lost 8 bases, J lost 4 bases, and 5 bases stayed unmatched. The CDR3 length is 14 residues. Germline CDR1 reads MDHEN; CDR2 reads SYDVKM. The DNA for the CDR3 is TGTGCCAGCCGGGACAGGGGGGGCGCAGATACGCAGTATTTT. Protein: CASRDRGGADTQYF.

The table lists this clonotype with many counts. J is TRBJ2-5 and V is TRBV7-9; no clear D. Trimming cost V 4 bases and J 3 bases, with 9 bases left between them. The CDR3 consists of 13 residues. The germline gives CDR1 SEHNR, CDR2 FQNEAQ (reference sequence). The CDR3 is CASSYENEETQYF. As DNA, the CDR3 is TGTGCCAGCAGCTACGAGAACGAAGAGACCCAGTACTTC.

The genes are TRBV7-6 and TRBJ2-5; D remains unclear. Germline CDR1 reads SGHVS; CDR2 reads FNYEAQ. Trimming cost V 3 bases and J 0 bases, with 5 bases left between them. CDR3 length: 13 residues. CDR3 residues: CASSLWDQETQYF. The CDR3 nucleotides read TGTGCCAGCAGCTTGTGGGACCAAGAGACCCAGTACTTC.